This T cell receptor (beta chain) was profiled in a study of T cell changes during pregnancy in multiple sclerosis. Clones were read by immunoSEQ multiplex PCR, and TCRdb kept only the in-frame ones, dropping some. The sample holds under 30,000 clones, roughly 90% seen once. This CDR3 contains 14 residues. CDR1 is SGDLS and CDR2 is YYNGEE in the germline V gene. V dropped 6 bases and J dropped 6; count of bases not matched to a gene: 6. This rearrangement joins TRBV9 to TRBJ2-2; 9 bases line up with TRBD2. Material: CD8+ T cells from peripheral blood mononuclear cells, obtained after pregnancy. This clonotype was sampled from a female donor with multiple sclerosis, enrolled in a pregnancy study. CDR3 nucleotide sequence: TGTGCCAGCAATAGCGGGAGTCCCGCCGGGGAGCTGTTTTTT. Protein: CASNSGSPAGELFF. Using reference TRBV9 and TRBJ2-2 for the parts outside the CDR3, the full variable domain is DSGVTQTPKHLITATGQRVTLRCSPRSGDLSVYWYQQSLDQGLQFLIQYYNGEERAKGNILERFSAQQFPDLHSELNLSSLELGDSALYFCASNSGSPAGELFFGEGSRLTVL.